This paragraph covers one T cell receptor beta chain sequence. These data belong to a study of blood T cell repertoires in COVID-19. The germline V gene has CDR1 LNHNV and CDR2 YYDKDF (reference sequence). The CDR3 loop spans 17 amino acids. Germline trimming cut 0 bases from V and 5 bases from J; bases unmatched to any gene: 5. Sequencing used immunoSEQ multiplex PCR; TCRdb keeps in-frame clones, though not all of them. The table has over 150,000 clones, about 80% seen once. The receptor's source is a woman aged 60 to 75 with acute or convalescent COVID-19. The V gene is TRBV15, the J gene TRBJ2-2; 11 bases are a match to TRBD1. Sequences were obtained from peripheral blood. The CDR3 sequence is CATSRDLRDRGTGELFF. Here the CDR3 DNA reads TGTGCCACCAGCAGAGATCTTAGGGACAGGGGGACCGGGGAGCTGTTTTTT. Full variable domain (outside the CDR3, taken from reference TRBV15 and TRBJ2-2): DAMVIQNPRYQVTQFGKPVTLSCSQTLNHNVMYWYQQKSSQAPKLLFHYYDKDFNNEADTPDNFQSRRPNTSFCFLDIRSPGLGDTAMYLCATSRDLRDRGTGELFFGEGSRLTVL.